This record concerns one T cell receptor beta chain sequence. The data were taken from a study of CD8 T cells in Susac syndrome. Reverse transcription used roughly 0.5 to 1 ug RNA and random hexamers. TCRdb reprocessed the immunoSEQ multiplex PCR reads via MiXCR and lists one record per CDR3 protein. The data hold some 170,000 distinct CDR3 sequences, with about 95% observed a single time. J lost 0 bases, V lost 0 bases, and 2 bases had no gene match. Germline V gene data show CDR1 as SGDLS and CDR2 as YYNGEE. The CDR3 runs to 15 residues. The rearrangement uses TRBV9 and TRBJ1-1; 7 bases are a match to TRBD1. The TCR originated in a human donor in good health. Sequenced sample: CD4+ T cells from PBMCs. CDR3 sequence reads: CASSVGDSLNTEAFF. The CDR3 DNA sequence: TGTGCCAGCAGCGTAGGGGACAGCCTGAACACTGAAGCTTTCTTT.